Listed here is a single T cell receptor beta chain. The entry originates in a study of blood T cell repertoires in COVID-19. In the study overall: Specimens from acute and convalescent COVID-19 originated in the United States, Italy and Spain. T cells, B-cell-depleted T cells, or PBMCs provided the cDNA or gDNA that served as material.

This table comes from immunoSEQ multiplex PCR, and its TCRdb copy is limited to in-frame clones, with some not included. The sample comprises approximately 140,000 clones, 87% of which are singletons, and about 4.2% rests with the top ten. CDR1 is SGHTA, CDR2 FQGNSA, per germline. V lost 7 bases and J lost 4; bases outside the gene matches: 4. CDR3 size: 13 residues. V is TRBV7-2 and J is TRBJ2-1, with 7 bases matching TRBD1. The sequence was obtained from a woman aged 60-75 years with active or convalescent COVID-19. Sequenced: peripheral blood. The CDR3 nucleotides are TGTGCCAGCACCCCGGGACAGTACAATGAGCAGTTCTTC. Encoded protein: CASTPGQYNEQFF.